The present TCR beta chain was sequenced within a study of blood T cell repertoires in COVID-19. The method was immunoSEQ multiplex PCR; TCRdb's version includes in-frame clones alone and lacks a portion of them. The sample lists approximately 210,000 clones, roughly 90% occurring once. CDR1 and CDR2 from the germline V gene are MDHEN and SYDVKM. Trimming stripped 6 bases from V and 3 bases from J, with 9 bases between. This CDR3 has 13 residues. The rearrangement uses TRBV28 and TRBJ2-1; TRBD1 might be the D (6 bases). The receptor was isolated from a woman younger than 30 who had recovered from COVID-19. The sequenced material came from PBMCs or T cells enriched from blood (not recorded which). The CDR3 coding sequence is TGTGCCAGCAGAGAGGGGGTCTACAATGAGCAGTTCTTC. It translates to CASREGVYNEQFF.